The clone carrying this T cell receptor (beta chain) was counted ten times or more. The V gene's germline CDR1 is SGHVS and CDR2 FQNEAQ. The germline V and J ends were trimmed by 2 bases and 2 bases, with 13 bases remaining between them. CDR3 length equals 16 residues. A single record per CDR3 protein comes from TCRdb applying MiXCR to the reads. The sample yields hundreds of thousands of distinct CDR3 sequences, about 40% seen once. This record comes from a study of T cell repertoires in cytomegalovirus infection. Whole-study context: It can be stated that public TCR beta signatures indicated CMV infection as well as a matching HLA type.

Sequenced sample: PBMCs. V and J are TRBV7-8 and TRBJ1-3, with D hard to call. The sequence was collected from a human donor in good health (CMV status not recorded). Some clones in this sample may be carry-over from other donors' samples. CDR3 sequence (DNA): TGTGCCAGCAGCTTAAGCACCGGGAGAACTGGAAACACCATATATTTT. It specifies CASSLSTGRTGNTIYF.